The 31 T cell receptor beta chains below come from one sample, sequenced in a study of T cells expressing NK-cell markers (dated by TCRdb to 2020 to 2021). The library was generated by 5' RACE. These reads were obtained on an Illumina HiSeq 2000. TCRdb reprocessed the reads and provides one entry for every CDR3 protein sequence; no DNA is given. In this sample's table one finds about 150,000 distinct CDR3 sequences. Of the sample, approximately 35% falls within the top ten clones. Sequencing input: blood T cells: a sorted CD56 or NKG2C T cell subset, CD4+ or CD8+ T cells, or bulk PBMC T cells (not recorded which). These receptors originate from a woman aged 45-65 years in good health. Donor details come from another sample of the same person, matched by shared clones.

The chain has TRBV12-5 and TRBJ2-1; absent DNA, TCRdb's TRBD2 call cannot be checked. The CDR3 spans 16 residues. The germline V gene has CDR1 LGHNT and CDR2 FRNRAP. CDR3 amino acids: CASGVLAGGQGDEQFF.

The gene calls are TRBV6-5 and TRBJ1-2. CDR3 length equals 13 residues. Germline CDR1 is MNHEY and CDR2 is SVGAGI. CDR3 protein: CASRGLGVNGYTF.

This chain joins TRBV7-7 and TRBJ2-2; checking the TCRdb D call of TRBD2 is not possible without DNA. This CDR3 contains 16 residues. Germline CDR1 SSHAT, CDR2 FNYEAQ (reference sequence). Here the CDR3 reads CASSLELGGNTGELFF.

This rearrangement joins TRBV7-8 to TRBJ1-5. CDR3 length equals 13 residues. Germline CDR1 SGHVS, CDR2 FQNEAQ. CDR3 protein: CASSLNPNQPQHF.

This chain uses TRBV7-8 with TRBJ1-4. Germline V lookup: CDR1 SGHVS, CDR2 FQNEAQ. The CDR3 covers 16 residues. This chain's CDR3 is CASSLIADATNEKLFF.

V and J are TRBV19 and TRBJ2-3; lacking DNA, the TRBD1 call made by TCRdb goes unchecked. CDR3 size: 13 residues. Germline V gives CDR1 LNHDA, CDR2 SQIVND (reference sequence). CDR3 sequence: CASGGAQQDTQYF.

This rearrangement joins TRBV10-3 to TRBJ1-3; TCRdb's D call, TRBD1, is unchecked because there is no DNA. From germline, CDR1 is ENHRY and CDR2 SYGVKD. The CDR3 runs 14 residues. The CDR3 loop is CAVRRGDKGNTIYF.

This chain joins TRBV11-3 and TRBJ2-1; TCRdb selects TRBD2, and the lack of DNA leaves this call unchecked. The CDR3 covers 15 residues. CDR1 and CDR2 from the germline V gene are SGHNT and YENEEA. CDR3 amino acids: CASSLVQRDDVEQFF.

V usage is TRBV7-8 and J usage is TRBJ2-2. The CDR3 is made up of 14 amino acids. Germline values: CDR1 SGHVS, CDR2 FQNEAQ. CDR3 region: CASSFLQGTGELFF.

The V call is TRBV4-1, the J call TRBJ2-1; there is no DNA to check the TCRdb D call of TRBD2. The germline V gene encodes CDR1 MGHRA and CDR2 YSYEKL. The CDR3 length is 16 residues. CDR3 loop: CASSPISGGTYNEQFF.

The chain couples TRBV24-1 to TRBJ2-1. Germline V gene lookup returns CDR1 KGHDR and CDR2 SFDVKD. CDR3 length equals 16 residues. CDR3 sequence reads: CATSDLQSGSYNEQFF.

The chain combines TRBV7-6 with TRBJ2-3; TCRdb designates TRBD2, a call that cannot be tested without DNA. Germline V CDR1 and CDR2: SGHVS, FNYEAQ. The CDR3 length is 16 residues. The CDR3 loop is CASSTTQGSGTDTQYF.

This chain links TRBV24-1 with TRBJ1-5; the TCRdb call, TRBD1, lacks DNA for checking. The CDR3 length is 16 residues. CDR1 and CDR2 from the germline V gene are KGHDR and SFDVKD. CDR3 residues: CATSDPGGADDQPQHF.

The gene calls are TRBV12-3 or TRBV12-4 and TRBJ2-3. This CDR3 has 14 amino acids. CDR3 residues: CASSPAQDGDTQYF.

The chain carries TRBV30 and TRBJ2-3; TCRdb selects TRBD2, and the lack of DNA leaves this call unchecked. CDR1 and CDR2 (germline): GTSNPN, SVGIG (reference sequence). The CDR3 covers 12 residues. CDR3 loop: CAWSPVPDTQYF.

V gene TRBV27 combines with J gene TRBJ2-1. The CDR3 contains 15 residues. Germline assignment: CDR1 MNHEY and CDR2 SMNVEV (reference sequence). The CDR3 loop is CASSLGTTSYNEQFF.

The J gene is TRBJ2-7, the V gene TRBV27. The CDR3 runs to 11 residues. Germline V gene sequence: CDR1 MNHEY, CDR2 SMNVEV (reference sequence). The chain's CDR3 is CAIGSSYEQYF.

J is TRBJ1-1 and V is TRBV13. CDR3 length: 12 amino acids. Germline V gene data show CDR1 as PRHDT and CDR2 as FYEKMQ (reference sequence). The CDR3 sequence is CASLDRNTEAFF.

The chain recombines TRBV27 with TRBJ1-4; the D call from TCRdb, TRBD1, cannot be confirmed without DNA. From germline, CDR1 is MNHEY and CDR2 SMNVEV (reference sequence). The CDR3 length is 18 residues. CDR3 residues: CASSRTGTGGAPNEKLFF.

The chain employs TRBV30 and TRBJ1-5; TCRdb proposes TRBD1, but this gene call is untestable without DNA. This CDR3 region has 14 residues. CDR1 and CDR2 (germline): GTSNPN, SVGIG (reference sequence). CDR3 region: CAWSEGIANQPQHF.

The rearrangement links TRBV4-1 to TRBJ1-5; TCRdb's D call of TRBD1 is untestable without DNA. This CDR3 comprises 16 residues. The germline V gene encodes CDR1 MGHRA and CDR2 YSYEKL. CDR3 residues: CASSPRHEAGARPQHF.

The CDR3 here is CASSYEGLATDTQYF. V and J are TRBV6-2 or TRBV6-3 and TRBJ2-3; the D gene TCRdb calls, TRBD2, cannot be checked with no DNA. Per germline, CDR1 MNHEY and CDR2 SVGEGT. The CDR3 runs to 15 residues.

The rearrangement uses TRBV6-5 and TRBJ2-1; TCRdb's D call, TRBD2, is unchecked because there is no DNA. This CDR3 is built from 18 residues. Germline V gene sequence: CDR1 MNHEY, CDR2 SVGAGI. This chain's CDR3 is CASSYSLTLAGSYNEQFF.

The chain couples TRBV27 to TRBJ2-2; there is no DNA to check the TCRdb D call of TRBD1. Looked up from germline, CDR1 is MNHEY and CDR2 is SMNVEV (reference sequence). The CDR3 contains 12 residues. CDR3 region: CASRTQDRELFF.

The rearrangement joins TRBV6-6 to TRBJ1-4. From germline, CDR1 is MNHNY and CDR2 SVGAGI (reference sequence). The CDR3 is made up of 12 amino acids. The CDR3 here is CASSYINEKLFF.

The chain couples TRBV2 to TRBJ2-1; absent DNA, TCRdb's TRBD2 call cannot be checked. The CDR3 has 16 amino acids. Germline V gene sequence: CDR1 SNHLY, CDR2 FYNNEI. Here the CDR3 reads CASMGTSGGNWDEQFF.

The chain joins TRBV3-1 to TRBJ2-1. Germline assignment: CDR1 LGHDT and CDR2 YNNKEL (reference sequence). The CDR3 is made up of 16 amino acids. The CDR3 reads CASSQERAGVYNEQFF.

The CDR3 spells CASSPGDNQETQYF. V usage is TRBV18 and J usage is TRBJ2-5. The CDR3 spans 14 residues. Per the germline V gene, CDR1 is KGHSH and CDR2 is LQKENI.

The gene calls are TRBV29-1 and TRBJ2-7; the TCRdb call, TRBD1, lacks DNA for checking. Per germline, CDR1 SQVTM and CDR2 ANQGSEA. The CDR3 spans 14 residues. The CDR3 region is CSANWDGVPYEQYF.

This sequence joins TRBV27 and TRBJ2-3; the D call from TCRdb, TRBD2, cannot be confirmed without DNA. Germline CDR1 and CDR2: MNHEY and SMNVEV (reference sequence). This CDR3 is built from 16 residues. CDR3 region: CASTPPSTPHVDTQYF.

The V and J genes are TRBV5-1 and TRBJ2-1; TCRdb's D gene call, TRBD2, goes unchecked for lack of DNA. Germline V CDR1 and CDR2: SGHRS, YFSETQ. CDR3 length: 16 residues. The CDR3 reads CASSLYSPGLAGEQFF.